The 24 T cell receptor beta chains reported below all come from one sample, sequenced in a study of T cell responses to AZD1222 COVID-19 vaccine. Generated by immunoSEQ multiplex PCR, the TCRdb table keeps only in-frame clones and is missing some. The table records about 200,000 clones, approximately 90% of them present only once. The specimen comprised peripheral blood, sampled 28 days after the second dose of the MenACWY control vaccine. These receptors originate from an adult who received the MenACWY meningococcal vaccine as a control.

The V call is TRBV27, the J call TRBJ2-7; D is perhaps TRBD2 (6 bases). CDR3 length: 14 residues. V was pared by 4 bases and J by 2 bases, with 12 bases between. Germline V gene data show CDR1 as MNHEY and CDR2 as SMNVEV (reference sequence). As DNA, the CDR3 is TGTGCCAGCAGTTGGGGGGACGGACCCTACGAGCAGTACTTC. Translated: CASSWGDGPYEQYF.

This clone was detected once. The gene calls are TRBV3-1 (or the pseudogene TRBV3-2) and TRBJ2-7; 9 positions match TRBD1. The V and J ends lost 10 bases and 7 bases, in that order; junction bases with no gene match: 11. The CDR3 has 13 residues. The germline CDR1 and CDR2 sequences are LGHDT and YNNKEL (reference sequence). The CDR3: CATADRGRWEQYF. CDR3 nucleotides: TGTGCCACCGCGGACAGGGGCCGGTGGGAGCAGTACTTC.

The chain links TRBV5-4 to TRBJ2-7, with D possibly called TRBD1 or TRBD2 (6 bases each). CDR1 and CDR2 (germline): SGHNT, YYREEE (reference sequence). V was cut by 4 bases and J by 7 bases, with 21 bases left in between. The CDR3 covers 15 residues. The CDR3 nucleotides are TGTGCCAGCAGCAGTCACGGCGGGACAAATAGGGAGCAGTACTTC. Encoded protein: CASSSHGGTNREQYF.

This clone appeared a single time. V usage is TRBV12-3 or TRBV12-4 and J usage is TRBJ2-7, with D possibly matching TRBD2 (5 bases). CDR3 length: 13 amino acids. The V end lost 6 bases, the J end lost 2 bases, and 11 bases lay between the germline ends. The CDR3 loop is CASRPGLTYEQYF. The CDR3 nucleotides read TGTGCCAGCAGGCCTGGACTTACCTACGAGCAGTACTTC.

The gene calls are TRBV11-3 and TRBJ2-3, with a possible D match to TRBD2 (6 bases). The V gene's germline CDR1 is SGHNT and CDR2 YENEEA. This CDR3 region has 17 residues. The V end was cut by 5 bases, the J end by 4 bases, with 22 bases between. CDR3 sequence reads: CASSNRLGEALPDTQYF. For the CDR3, the DNA is TGTGCCAGCAGCAACCGATTGGGGGAGGCTCTCCCAGATACGCAGTATTTT.

The chain links TRBV13 to TRBJ1-2, with 10 bases aligning to TRBD1. Germline lookup yields CDR1 PRHDT and CDR2 FYEKMQ (reference sequence). The CDR3 is made up of 15 amino acids. The trim removed 4 bases at V and 4 bases at J, leaving 6 bases unmatched. The DNA for the CDR3 is TGTGCCAGCAGCTCGGGACAGGGGATTTCCTATGGCTACACCTTC. It specifies CASSSGQGISYGYTF.

The CDR3 reads CASSVGQRGGPTNEQFF. CDR3 DNA: TGTGCCAGCAGCGTAGGCCAGCGGGGGGGACCTACAAATGAGCAGTTCTTC. This chain uses TRBV9 with TRBJ2-1, with 10 bases matching TRBD2. From germline, CDR1 is SGDLS and CDR2 YYNGEE. The CDR3 has 17 amino acids. Trimming cost V 0 bases and J 7 bases; bases outside gene matches: 10. The full variable domain, in which reference TRBV9 and TRBJ2-1 provide the parts outside the CDR3, is DSGVTQTPKHLITATGQRVTLRCSPRSGDLSVYWYQQSLDQGLQFLIQYYNGEERAKGNILERFSAQQFPDLHSELNLSSLELGDSALYFCASSVGQRGGPTNEQFFGPGTRLTVL.

The chain employs TRBV14 and TRBJ2-1, with D perhaps TRBD2 (5 bases). CDR3 length: 14 amino acids. V was cut by 0 bases and J by 10 bases, with 13 bases left in between. Germline values: CDR1 SGHDN, CDR2 FVKESK. CDR3 in amino acids: CASSQEALGSEQFF. For the CDR3, the DNA is TGTGCCAGCAGCCAAGAGGCGTTAGGGAGCGAGCAGTTCTTC.

The chain employs TRBV7-2 and TRBJ1-5; D is perhaps TRBD1 (6 bases). Trimming removed 4 bases from V and 0 bases from J, with 10 bases in between. CDR1 and CDR2 (germline): SGHTA, FQGNSA. The CDR3 spans 15 residues. The CDR3 reads CASSSGQSSNQPQHF. The DNA for the CDR3 is TGTGCCAGCAGCTCCGGACAGTCTAGCAATCAGCCCCAGCATTTT. Full variable domain (rest looked up from reference TRBV7-2 and TRBJ1-5): GAGVSQSPSNKVTEKGKDVELRCDPISGHTALYWYRQSLGQGLEFLIYFQGNSAPDKSGLPSDRFSAERTGGSVSTLTIQRTQQEDSAVYLCASSSGQSSNQPQHFGDGTRLSIL.

The rearrangement uses TRBV19 and TRBJ1-5; D is undetermined. The ends were cut back, 4 bases at V and 2 bases at J, with 9 bases in the middle. The germline V gene encodes CDR1 LNHDA and CDR2 SQIVND (reference sequence). This CDR3 region has 14 residues. Written as DNA, the CDR3 is TGTGCCAGTAGTAACAGTCCGGGCAATCAGCCCCAGCATTTT. Translated, it gives CASSNSPGNQPQHF. Looking up the rest from reference TRBV19 and TRBJ1-5 gives the full variable domain: DGGITQSPKYLFRKEGQNVTLSCEQNLNHDAMYWYRQDPGQGLRLIYYSQIVNDFQKGDIAEGYSVSREKKESFPLTVTSAQKNPTAFYLCASSNSPGNQPQHFGDGTRLSIL.

V gene TRBV6-5 combines with J gene TRBJ1-1, with D unclear. Germline V CDR1 and CDR2: MNHEY, SVGAGI. Trimming left V 0 bases short and J 7 bases short, with 9 bases between. This CDR3 contains 13 residues. For the CDR3, the DNA is TGTGCCAGCAGTTACTCAGCCGACGGTGAAGCTTTCTTT. As protein: CASSYSADGEAFF.

The sample holds one count of this clone. The V gene is TRBV19, the J gene TRBJ2-1, with TRBD2 matching 7 bases. The ends lost 9 bases at V and 2 bases at J; junction bases unmatched: 10. Germline V gene sequence: CDR1 LNHDA, CDR2 SQIVND (reference sequence). The CDR3 is 15 residues long. CDR3 region: CASGVSGDPYNEQFF. The CDR3, as DNA: TGTGCCAGCGGAGTCAGCGGGGACCCCTACAATGAGCAGTTCTTC.

This sequence joins TRBV11-3 and TRBJ2-5; D gene uncertain. CDR1 is SGHNT, CDR2 YENEEA, per germline. V was clipped by 5 bases and J by 2 bases, with 6 bases between them. The length of the CDR3 is 12 residues. In DNA form, the CDR3 reads TGTGCCAGCAGCCCCAATCAAGAGACCCAGTACTTC. The encoded protein is CASSPNQETQYF.

The V gene is TRBV6-1, the J gene TRBJ1-1, with D hard to call. This CDR3 has 14 residues. V lost 2 bases and J lost 6, with 13 bases in between. Per germline, CDR1 MNHNS and CDR2 SASEGT. The CDR3 spells CASSEWMAGAEAFF. The CDR3 bases are TGTGCCAGCAGTGAATGGATGGCTGGGGCTGAAGCTTTCTTT.

The rearrangement joins TRBV9 to TRBJ2-7, with 9 bases aligning to TRBD2. CDR3 size: 14 residues. Germline-derived CDR1 and CDR2 are SGDLS and YYNGEE. The V gene end was trimmed by 4 bases and the J gene end by 6 bases; junction bases not matched to a gene: 8. The CDR3 DNA is TGTGCCAGCAGCATGAATAGCGGGAGATCCGAGCAGTACTTC. Protein sequence: CASSMNSGRSEQYF.

This chain joins TRBV29-1 and TRBJ2-3; D may be TRBD2 (6 bases). Germline V gene lookup returns CDR1 SQVTM and CDR2 ANQGSEA. The CDR3 totals 15 residues. Trimming stripped 6 bases from V and 1 base from J, with 17 bases between. CDR3 in DNA: TGCAGCGTCCCCCCGGGGGATTCTGGCACAGATACGCAGTATTTT. Encoded protein: CSVPPGDSGTDTQYF.

The chain has TRBV7-9 and TRBJ2-7, with 8 bases aligning to TRBD1. The CDR3 covers 15 residues. CDR1 and CDR2 from the germline V gene are SEHNR and FQNEAQ (reference sequence). Trimming cost V 1 base and J 2 bases; bases outside gene matches: 4. The CDR3 bases are TGTGCCAGCAGCTTAGGACAGGGGAAGACCTACGAGCAGTACTTC. As protein: CASSLGQGKTYEQYF.

The CDR3, as DNA: TGTGCCAGTAGTTCCCGGACTAGCGGGAGTCGGGAGACCCAGTACTTC. This codes for CASSSRTSGSRETQYF. V usage is TRBV19 and J usage is TRBJ2-5, with 13 nucleotides matching TRBD2. The CDR3 is 16 residues long. Germline CDR1 LNHDA, CDR2 SQIVND (reference sequence). With V trimmed by 5 bases and J by 5 bases, 8 bases remained unmatched. Full variable domain (missing parts from reference TRBV19 and TRBJ2-5): DGGITQSPKYLFRKEGQNVTLSCEQNLNHDAMYWYRQDPGQGLRLIYYSQIVNDFQKGDIAEGYSVSREKKESFPLTVTSAQKNPTAFYLCASSSRTSGSRETQYFGPGTRLLVL.

The chain links TRBV29-1 to TRBJ2-7; tentative D call: TRBD2 (5 bases). Trimming shortened V by 1 base and J by 3 bases, and 10 bases separated the two germline ends. The germline CDR1 and CDR2 sequences are SQVTM and ANQGSEA. This CDR3 region has 13 residues. Here the CDR3 reads CSVEVRGLYEQYF. The DNA of the CDR3 is TGCAGCGTTGAAGTTCGAGGGCTCTACGAGCAGTACTTC.

This chain connects TRBV27 to TRBJ2-5, with 12 bases aligning to TRBD1. The CDR3 totals 17 residues. Germline V gene sequence: CDR1 MNHEY, CDR2 SMNVEV (reference sequence). The trim removed 3 bases at V and 5 bases at J, leaving 10 bases unmatched. This CDR3 reads CASSLGQGALEDETQYF. CDR3 in DNA: TGTGCCAGCAGTTTGGGACAGGGGGCCCTTGAGGACGAGACCCAGTACTTC.

The chain has TRBV3-1 (or the pseudogene TRBV3-2) and TRBJ1-2; D ambiguous. Germline CDR1 and CDR2: LGHDT and YNNKEL (reference sequence). This CDR3 contains 15 residues. V was pared by 3 bases and J by 8 bases, with 19 bases between. CDR3 nucleotides: TGTGCCAGCAGCCACCTTTCCACTGTTCTGCGAGGCTACACCTTC. Residues: CASSHLSTVLRGYTF.

The rearrangement joins TRBV2 to TRBJ1-2, with D perhaps matching TRBD1 (5 bases). V was shortened by 7 bases and J by 4 bases, with 16 bases between the two germline ends. The CDR3 sequence is 14 residues long. Germline lookup yields CDR1 SNHLY and CDR2 FYNNEI. The CDR3 coding sequence is TGTGCCAGCACTTTACTGGGGGGACCCTATGGCTACACCTTC. Translation gives CASTLLGGPYGYTF.

The chain is built from TRBV5-1 and TRBJ1-4; a possible D gene is TRBD1 (6 bases). This CDR3 is built from 14 residues. V was shortened by 0 bases and J by 5 bases, with 8 bases between the two germline ends. CDR1 and CDR2 from the germline V gene are SGHRS and YFSETQ. The CDR3 here is CASSLVQGNEKLFF. In DNA, the CDR3 is TGCGCCAGCAGCTTGGTTCAGGGGAATGAAAAACTGTTTTTT.

V and J are TRBV9 and TRBJ2-1; 12 bases fit TRBD2. Per germline, CDR1 SGDLS and CDR2 YYNGEE. The trim removed 4 bases at V and 4 bases at J, leaving 3 bases unmatched. There are 15 residues in the CDR3. CDR3 in amino acids: CASSPLAGGYNEQFF. In DNA, the CDR3 is TGTGCCAGCAGCCCACTAGCGGGAGGATACAATGAGCAGTTCTTC.